This T cell receptor beta chain came from a study of shared clonotypes between healthy human individuals. Whole-study context: Three plates were used per donor for CD4 naive, three for CD4 memory, two for CD8 naive and one for CD8 memory.

CD45RO-negative cells were positively selected for CCR7, leaving out terminally differentiated effector memory CD45RA+ cells. With V trimmed by 7 bases and J by 3 bases, 4 bases remained unmatched. Germline V lookup: CDR1 SGHVS, CDR2 FQNEAQ. The CDR3 is made up of 13 amino acids. Using immunoSEQ multiplex PCR, the repertoire was profiled, and TCRdb retains in-frame clones only, with some absent. The table includes about 1,900,000 clones, about 95% detected once. The sequence was obtained from a man between 18 and 29 years old in good health. V is TRBV7-8 and J is TRBJ2-7; 9 positions agree with TRBD1. Sequenced input: naive CD8+ T cells sorted from blood. The CDR3 loop is CASTDRGNYEQYF. CDR3 nucleotide sequence: TGTGCCAGCACGGACAGGGGAAACTACGAGCAGTACTTC.